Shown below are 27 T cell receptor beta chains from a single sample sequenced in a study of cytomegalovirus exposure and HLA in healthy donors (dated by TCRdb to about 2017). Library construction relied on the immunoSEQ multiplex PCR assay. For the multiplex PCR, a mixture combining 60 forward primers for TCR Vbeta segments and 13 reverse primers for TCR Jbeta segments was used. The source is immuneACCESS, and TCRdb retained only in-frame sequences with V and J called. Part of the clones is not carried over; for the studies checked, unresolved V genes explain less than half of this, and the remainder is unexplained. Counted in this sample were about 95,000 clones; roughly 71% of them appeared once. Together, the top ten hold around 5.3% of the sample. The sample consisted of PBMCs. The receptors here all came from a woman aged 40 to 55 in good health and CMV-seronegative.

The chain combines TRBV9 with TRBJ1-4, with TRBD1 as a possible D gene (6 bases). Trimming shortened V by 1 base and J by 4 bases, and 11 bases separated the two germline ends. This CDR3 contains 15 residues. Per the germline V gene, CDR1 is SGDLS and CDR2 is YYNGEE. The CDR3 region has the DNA TGTGCCAGCAGCGTATTACAGGGCGATAATGAAAAACTGTTTTTT. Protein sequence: CASSVLQGDNEKLFF. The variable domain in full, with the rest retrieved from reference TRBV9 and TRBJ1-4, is DSGVTQTPKHLITATGQRVTLRCSPRSGDLSVYWYQQSLDQGLQFLIQYYNGEERAKGNILERFSAQQFPDLHSELNLSSLELGDSALYFCASSVLQGDNEKLFFGSGTQLSVL.

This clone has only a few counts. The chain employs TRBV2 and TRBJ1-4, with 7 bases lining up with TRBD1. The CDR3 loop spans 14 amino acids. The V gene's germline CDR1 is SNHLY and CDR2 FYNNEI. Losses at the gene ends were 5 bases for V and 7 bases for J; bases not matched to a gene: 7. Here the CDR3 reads CASSPDRQIEKLFF. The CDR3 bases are TGTGCCAGCAGTCCGGACAGGCAGATTGAAAAACTGTTTTTT.

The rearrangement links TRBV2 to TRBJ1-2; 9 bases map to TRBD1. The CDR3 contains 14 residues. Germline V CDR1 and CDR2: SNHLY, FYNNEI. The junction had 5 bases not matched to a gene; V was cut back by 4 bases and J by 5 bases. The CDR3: CASSATGGGYGYTF. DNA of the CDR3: TGTGCCAGCAGTGCGACAGGGGGTGGGTATGGCTACACCTTC.

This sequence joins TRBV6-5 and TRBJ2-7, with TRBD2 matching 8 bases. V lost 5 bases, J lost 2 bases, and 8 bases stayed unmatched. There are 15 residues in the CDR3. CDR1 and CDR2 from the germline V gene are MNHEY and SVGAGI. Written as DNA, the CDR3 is TGTGCCAGCAGTGTCTCTCTAGCGGGCCCCTACGAGCAGTACTTC. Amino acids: CASSVSLAGPYEQYF.

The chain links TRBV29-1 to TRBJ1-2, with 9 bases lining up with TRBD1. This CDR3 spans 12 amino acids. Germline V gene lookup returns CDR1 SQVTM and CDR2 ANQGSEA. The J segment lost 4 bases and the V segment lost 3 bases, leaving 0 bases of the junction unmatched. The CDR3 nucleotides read TGCAGCGTTGAGACAGGGGGCTATGGCTACACCTTC. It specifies CSVETGGYGYTF.

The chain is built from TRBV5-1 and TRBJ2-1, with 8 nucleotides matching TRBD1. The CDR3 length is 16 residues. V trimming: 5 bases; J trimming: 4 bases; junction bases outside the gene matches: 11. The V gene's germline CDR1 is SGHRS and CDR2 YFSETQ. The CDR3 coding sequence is TGCGCCAGCAGATTATCGGGGACAGGCGATTACAATGAGCAGTTCTTC. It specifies CASRLSGTGDYNEQFF.

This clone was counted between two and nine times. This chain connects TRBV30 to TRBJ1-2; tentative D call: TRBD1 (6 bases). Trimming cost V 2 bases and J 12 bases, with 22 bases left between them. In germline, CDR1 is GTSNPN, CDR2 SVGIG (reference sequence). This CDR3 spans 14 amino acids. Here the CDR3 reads CAWSPRGGGSADTF. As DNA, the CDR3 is TGTGCCTGGAGTCCTAGGGGGGGTGGGTCAGCGGACACCTTC. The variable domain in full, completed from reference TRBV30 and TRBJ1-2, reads SQTIHQWPATLVQPVGSPLSLECTVEGTSNPNLYWYRQAAGRGLQLLFYSVGIGQISSEVPQNLSASRPQDRQFILSSKKLLLSDSGFYLCAWSPRGGGSADTFGSGTRLTVV.

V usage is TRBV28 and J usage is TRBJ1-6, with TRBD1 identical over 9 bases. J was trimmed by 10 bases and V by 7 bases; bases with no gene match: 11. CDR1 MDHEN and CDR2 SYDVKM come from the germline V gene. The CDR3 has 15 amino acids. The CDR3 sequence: CASIAGTGLLSPLHF. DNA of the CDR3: TGTGCCAGCATCGCCGGGACAGGGTTATTGTCACCCCTCCACTTT.

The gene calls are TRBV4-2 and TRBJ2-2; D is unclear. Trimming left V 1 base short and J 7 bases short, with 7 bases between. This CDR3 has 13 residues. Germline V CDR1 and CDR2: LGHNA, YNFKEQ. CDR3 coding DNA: TGTGCCAGCAGCCAAGGAGATGTCGGGGAGCTGTTTTTT. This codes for CASSQGDVGELFF.

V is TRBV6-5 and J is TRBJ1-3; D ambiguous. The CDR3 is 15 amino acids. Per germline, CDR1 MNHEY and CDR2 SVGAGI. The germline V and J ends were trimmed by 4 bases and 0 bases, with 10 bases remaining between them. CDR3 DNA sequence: TGTGCCAGCAGTTCCGGCGGGAGCTCTGGAAACACCATATATTTT. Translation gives CASSSGGSSGNTIYF.

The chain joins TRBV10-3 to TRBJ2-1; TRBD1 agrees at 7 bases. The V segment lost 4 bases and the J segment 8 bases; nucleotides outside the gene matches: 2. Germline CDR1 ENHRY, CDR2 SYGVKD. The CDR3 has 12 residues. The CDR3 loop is CAISGGGHEQFF. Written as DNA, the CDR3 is TGTGCCATCAGTGGAGGGGGCCATGAGCAGTTCTTC.

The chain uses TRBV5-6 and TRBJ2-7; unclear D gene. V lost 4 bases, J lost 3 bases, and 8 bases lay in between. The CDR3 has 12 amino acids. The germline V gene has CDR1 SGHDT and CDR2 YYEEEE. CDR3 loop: CASSPNGYEQYF. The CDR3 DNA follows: TGTGCCAGCAGCCCAAACGGCTACGAGCAGTACTTC.

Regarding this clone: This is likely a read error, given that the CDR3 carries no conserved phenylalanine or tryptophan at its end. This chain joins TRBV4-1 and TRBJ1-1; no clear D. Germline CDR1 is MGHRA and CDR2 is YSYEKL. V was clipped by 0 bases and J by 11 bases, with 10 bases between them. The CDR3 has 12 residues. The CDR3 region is CASSQEYSAAFV. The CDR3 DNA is TGCGCCAGCAGCCAAGAATATTCCGCGGCTTTCGTT.

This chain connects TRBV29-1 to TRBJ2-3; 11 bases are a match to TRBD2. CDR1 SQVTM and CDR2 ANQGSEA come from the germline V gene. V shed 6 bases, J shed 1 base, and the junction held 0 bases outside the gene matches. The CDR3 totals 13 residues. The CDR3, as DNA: TGCAGCGTGACTAGCGGGGGCACAGATACGCAGTATTTT. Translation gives CSVTSGGTDTQYF.

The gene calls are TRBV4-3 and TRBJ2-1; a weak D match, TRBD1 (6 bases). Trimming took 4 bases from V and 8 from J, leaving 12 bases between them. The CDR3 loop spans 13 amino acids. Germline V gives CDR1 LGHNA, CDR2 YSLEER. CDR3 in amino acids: CASSRTGRYEQFF. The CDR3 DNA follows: TGCGCCAGCAGCCGCACAGGGCGGTATGAGCAGTTCTTC.

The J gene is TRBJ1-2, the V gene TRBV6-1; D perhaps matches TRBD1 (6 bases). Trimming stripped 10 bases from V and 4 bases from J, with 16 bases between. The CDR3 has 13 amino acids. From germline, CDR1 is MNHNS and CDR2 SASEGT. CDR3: CATDPTTGYGYTF. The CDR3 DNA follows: TGTGCCACCGACCCGACGACAGGCTATGGCTACACCTTC.

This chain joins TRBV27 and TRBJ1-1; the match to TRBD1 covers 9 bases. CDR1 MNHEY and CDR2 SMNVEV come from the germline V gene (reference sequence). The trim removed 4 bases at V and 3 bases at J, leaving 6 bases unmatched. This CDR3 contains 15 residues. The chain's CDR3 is CASSSIQGADTEAFF. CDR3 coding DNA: TGTGCCAGCAGTTCGATACAGGGGGCGGACACTGAAGCTTTCTTT.

CDR3 nucleotides: TGTGCCAGCAGCTTAGGGGGTCTAGCGGAGGCCGGGGAGCTGTTTTTT. It is translated as CASSLGGLAEAGELFF. The chain couples TRBV7-9 to TRBJ2-2, with 7 bases fitting TRBD2. CDR1 is SEHNR and CDR2 is FQNEAQ in the germline V gene (reference sequence). The CDR3 covers 16 residues. V lost 1 base to trimming and J lost 6 bases; unmatched junction nucleotides: 8.

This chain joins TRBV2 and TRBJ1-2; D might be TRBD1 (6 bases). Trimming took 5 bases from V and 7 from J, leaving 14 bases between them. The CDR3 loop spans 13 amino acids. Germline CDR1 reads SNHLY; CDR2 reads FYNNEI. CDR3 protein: CASSRGQQGGYTF. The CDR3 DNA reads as TGTGCCAGCAGTCGAGGACAGCAGGGTGGCTACACCTTC.

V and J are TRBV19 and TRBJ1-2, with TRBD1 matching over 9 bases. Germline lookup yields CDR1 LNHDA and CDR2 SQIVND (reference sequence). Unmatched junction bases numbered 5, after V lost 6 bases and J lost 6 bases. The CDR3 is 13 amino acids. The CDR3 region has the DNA TGTGCCAGTAGAGGACAGGGGCCGGATGGCTACACCTTC. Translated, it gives CASRGQGPDGYTF. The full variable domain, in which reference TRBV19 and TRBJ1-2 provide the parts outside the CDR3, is DGGITQSPKYLFRKEGQNVTLSCEQNLNHDAMYWYRQDPGQGLRLIYYSQIVNDFQKGDIAEGYSVSREKKESFPLTVTSAQKNPTAFYLCASRGQGPDGYTFGSGTRLTVV.

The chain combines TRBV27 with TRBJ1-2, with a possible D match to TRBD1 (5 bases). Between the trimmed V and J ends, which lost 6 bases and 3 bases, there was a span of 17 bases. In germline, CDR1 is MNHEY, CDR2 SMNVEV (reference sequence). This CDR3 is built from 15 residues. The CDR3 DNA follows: TGTGCCAGCAGCCTTCTCGGGGGGTTAGACTATGGCTACACCTTC. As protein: CASSLLGGLDYGYTF.

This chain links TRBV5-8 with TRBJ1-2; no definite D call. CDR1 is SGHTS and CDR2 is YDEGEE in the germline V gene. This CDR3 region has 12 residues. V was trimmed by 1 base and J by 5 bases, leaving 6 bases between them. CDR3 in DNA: TGTGCCAGCAGCTTGTCGGGTTATGGCTACACCTTC. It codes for CASSLSGYGYTF.

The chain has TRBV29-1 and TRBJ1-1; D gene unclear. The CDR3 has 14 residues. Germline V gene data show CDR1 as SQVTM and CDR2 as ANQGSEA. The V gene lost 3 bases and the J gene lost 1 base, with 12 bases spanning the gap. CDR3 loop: CSVDPDAGNTEAFF. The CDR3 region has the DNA TGCAGCGTTGACCCCGACGCAGGGAACACTGAAGCTTTCTTT. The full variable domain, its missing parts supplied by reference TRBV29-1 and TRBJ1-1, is SAVISQKPSRDICQRGTSLTIQCQVDSQVTMMFWYRQQPGQSLTLIATANQGSEATYESGFVIDKFPISRPNLTFSTLTVSNMSPEDSSIYLCSVDPDAGNTEAFFGQGTRLTVV.

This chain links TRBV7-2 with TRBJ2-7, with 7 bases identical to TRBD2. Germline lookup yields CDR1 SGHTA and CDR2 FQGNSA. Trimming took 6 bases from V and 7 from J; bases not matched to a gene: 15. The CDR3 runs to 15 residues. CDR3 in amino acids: CASRPPGLQGGEQYF. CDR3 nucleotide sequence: TGTGCCAGCAGGCCACCGGGACTCCAGGGAGGGGAGCAGTACTTC. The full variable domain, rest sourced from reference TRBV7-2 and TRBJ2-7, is GAGVSQSPSNKVTEKGKDVELRCDPISGHTALYWYRQSLGQGLEFLIYFQGNSAPDKSGLPSDRFSAERTGGSVSTLTIQRTQQEDSAVYLCASRPPGLQGGEQYFGPGTRLTVT.

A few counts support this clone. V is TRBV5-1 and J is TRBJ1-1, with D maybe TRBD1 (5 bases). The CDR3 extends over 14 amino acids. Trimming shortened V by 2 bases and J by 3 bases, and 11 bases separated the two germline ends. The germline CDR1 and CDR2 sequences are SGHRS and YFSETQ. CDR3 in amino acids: CASSLRGIDTEAFF. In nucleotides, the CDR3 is TGCGCCAGCAGCTTAAGGGGAATAGACACTGAAGCTTTCTTT. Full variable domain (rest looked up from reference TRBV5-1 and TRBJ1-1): KAGVTQTPRYLIKTRGQQVTLSCSPISGHRSVSWYQQTPGQGLQFLFEYFSETQRNKGNFPGRFSGRQFSNSRSEMNVSTLELGDSALYLCASSLRGIDTEAFFGQGTRLTVV.

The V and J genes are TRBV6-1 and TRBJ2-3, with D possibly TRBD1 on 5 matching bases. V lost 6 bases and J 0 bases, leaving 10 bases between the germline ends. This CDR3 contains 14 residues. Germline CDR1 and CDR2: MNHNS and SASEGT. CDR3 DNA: TGTGCCAGCAGGACAGCACTTAGCACAGATACGCAGTATTTT. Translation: CASRTALSTDTQYF.

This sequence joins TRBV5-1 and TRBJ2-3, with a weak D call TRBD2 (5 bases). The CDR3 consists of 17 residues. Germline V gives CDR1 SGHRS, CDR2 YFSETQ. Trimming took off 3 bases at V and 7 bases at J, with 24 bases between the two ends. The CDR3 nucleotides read TGCGCCAGCAGCTCACTCGTTGACGGGGAGATGCCCTATACGCAGTATTTT. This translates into CASSSLVDGEMPYTQYF.